Listed here are 11 T cell receptor beta chains from one sample, sequenced in a study of blood T cell repertoires in COVID-19. The method was immunoSEQ multiplex PCR; TCRdb's version includes in-frame clones alone and lacks a portion of them. The sample carries about 170,000 clones, around 81% recorded once. The material sequenced was peripheral blood. The receptors derive from a man aged 70-80 years with active or convalescent COVID-19.

The CDR3 loop is CASSQPLLAGVTDTQYF. The CDR3 nucleotides read TGTGCCAGCAGCCAGCCACTCCTAGCGGGGGTAACAGATACGCAGTATTTT. This chain links TRBV14 with TRBJ2-3; 10 nucleotides line up with TRBD2. Trimming removed 3 bases from V and 3 bases from J; junction bases left unmatched: 9. This CDR3 comprises 17 residues. Germline CDR1 SGHDN, CDR2 FVKESK.

CDR3 nucleotide sequence: TGTGCCAGCTCTCGCTTGGGGGCACTTTTGGAAAAACTGTTTTTT. Its protein product is CASSRLGALLEKLFF. The J gene is TRBJ1-4, the V gene TRBV18; a weak D match, TRBD1 (6 bases). The length of the CDR3 is 15 residues. Trimming pared 6 bases from V and 8 bases from J, leaving 19 bases between. Germline values: CDR1 KGHSH, CDR2 LQKENI.

This clone was observed a single time. The genes are TRBV9 and TRBJ1-6; no firm D call. The CDR3 is made up of 15 amino acids. Germline V gives CDR1 SGDLS, CDR2 YYNGEE. Between the trimmed V and J ends, which lost 3 bases and 6 bases, there was a span of 13 bases. The CDR3 sequence is CASSAGGGVNSPLHF. The CDR3 nucleotides read TGTGCCAGCAGCGCCGGCGGCGGGGTTAATTCACCCCTCCACTTT.

CDR3 protein: CASSMIGTGNEKLFF. DNA of the CDR3: TGTGCCAGCAGTATGATCGGGACAGGGAATGAAAAACTGTTTTTT. The rearrangement links TRBV28 to TRBJ1-4, with 9 nucleotides matching TRBD1. Germline V CDR1 and CDR2: MDHEN, SYDVKM. The trim removed 5 bases at V and 5 bases at J, leaving 6 bases unmatched. The CDR3 consists of 15 residues.

The CDR3 region is CASSLPDLGGETQYF. CDR3 in DNA: TGTGCCAGCAGTTTACCCGACCTCGGGGGGGAGACCCAGTACTTC. The chain uses TRBV28 and TRBJ2-5; 7 bases line up with TRBD2. The CDR3 consists of 15 residues. Looked up from germline, CDR1 is MDHEN and CDR2 is SYDVKM. Trimming at V came to 2 bases and at J to 5 bases, leaving 8 bases not matched to a gene.

The genes are TRBV9 and TRBJ1-5; D unclear. The V end lost 0 bases, the J end lost 5 bases, and 6 bases lay between the germline ends. The germline V gene encodes CDR1 SGDLS and CDR2 YYNGEE. The CDR3 covers 13 residues. Here the CDR3 reads CASSVGPDQPQHF. The CDR3 region has the DNA TGTGCCAGCAGCGTAGGCCCGGATCAGCCCCAGCATTTT.

J is TRBJ1-4 and V is TRBV9; 8 bases align to TRBD1. The CDR3 has 11 residues. The ends lost 5 bases at V and 12 bases at J; junction bases unmatched: 3. Looked up from germline, CDR1 is SGDLS and CDR2 is YYNGEE. CDR3 nucleotide sequence: TGTGCCAGCAGTCAGGGGGCCGAACTGTTTTTT. Encoded protein: CASSQGAELFF.

The gene calls are TRBV9 and TRBJ2-2; D uncertain. V was pared by 4 bases and J by 1 base, with 8 bases between. This CDR3 spans 14 amino acids. Germline lookup yields CDR1 SGDLS and CDR2 YYNGEE. The CDR3: CASSSRVNTGELFF. In nucleotides, the CDR3 is TGTGCCAGCAGCTCCCGTGTGAACACCGGGGAGCTGTTTTTT.

The table lists this clone with a count of one. V gene TRBV7-2 combines with J gene TRBJ1-1; D is ambiguous. The CDR3 extends over 14 amino acids. Trimming removed 2 bases at V and 1 base at J, with 8 bases between. Germline-derived CDR1 and CDR2 are SGHTA and FQGNSA. The CDR3 region has the DNA TGTGCCAGCAGCTTATGGGCAGCGAACACTGAAGCTTTCTTT. Translating it yields CASSLWAANTEAFF.

The count of this clone is one. The V gene is TRBV18, the J gene TRBJ2-3; possibly TRBD1 for D (5 bases). Germline V CDR1 and CDR2: KGHSH, LQKENI. The CDR3 runs 15 residues. The V and J ends lost 0 bases and 2 bases respectively, with 9 bases between them. The CDR3 spells CASSPPWGLTDTQYF. Here the CDR3 DNA reads TGTGCCAGCTCACCACCTTGGGGCCTCACAGATACGCAGTATTTT.

CDR3 amino acids: CASSFLAGAYNEQFF. The CDR3 DNA follows: TGTGCCAGCAGCTTCCTAGCGGGTGCCTACAATGAGCAGTTCTTC. The V gene is TRBV7-3, the J gene TRBJ2-1, with TRBD2 identical over 8 bases. V dropped 3 bases and J dropped 2; count of bases not matched to a gene: 3. This CDR3 spans 15 amino acids. Germline CDR1 reads SGHTA; CDR2 reads FQGTGA.